These 21 T cell receptor beta chains originate from one sample sequenced in a study of T cell responses to AZD1222 COVID-19 vaccine. Repertoires were generated with immunoSEQ multiplex PCR, while TCRdb's copy carries only in-frame clones and drops some. The sample yields about 120,000 clones, 91% seen once. The material was peripheral blood, obtained on day 0 of AZD1222 vaccination. These receptors were collected from an adult in good health.

The genes are TRBV28 and TRBJ1-5; TRBD1 aligns across 8 bases. The CDR3 is 13 residues long. Trimming removed 8 bases from V and 6 bases from J; junction bases left unmatched: 6. Germline loops: CDR1 MDHEN, CDR2 SYDVKM. CDR3 protein: CASLDRGTQPQHF. The CDR3 bases are TGTGCCAGCCTTGACAGGGGCACTCAGCCCCAGCATTTT.

The chain has TRBV7-2 and TRBJ2-1, with D tentatively TRBD2 (5 bases). Per germline, CDR1 SGHTA and CDR2 FQGNSA. Trimming cost V 4 bases and J 6 bases, with 16 bases left between them. The length of the CDR3 is 15 residues. CDR3 sequence reads: CASSSTPPRGNEQFF. The CDR3 DNA reads as TGTGCCAGCAGCTCAACTCCACCTCGGGGCAATGAGCAGTTCTTC.

This chain uses TRBV11-2 with TRBJ2-7; 10 bases are shared with TRBD1. CDR3 length equals 14 residues. J lost 6 bases, V lost 5 bases, and 7 bases had no gene match. Germline V gives CDR1 SGHAT, CDR2 FQNNGV. In DNA, the CDR3 is TGTGCCAGCAGCCGAGGGACAGGGGAAGGCGAGCAGTACTTC. It specifies CASSRGTGEGEQYF.

V usage is TRBV30 and J usage is TRBJ1-1; D not certain. V gave up 4 bases and J gave up 5 bases, with 11 bases separating them. The CDR3 is 12 amino acids. Germline V gene sequence: CDR1 GTSNPN, CDR2 SVGIG (reference sequence). The CDR3 reads CAWKRERTEAFF. The CDR3 nucleotides are TGTGCCTGGAAACGAGAGCGGACTGAAGCTTTCTTT.

This clone was detected once. The chain recombines TRBV2 with TRBJ2-4; 9 nucleotides line up with TRBD2. V lost 6 bases to trimming and J lost 0 bases; unmatched junction nucleotides: 21. Germline V gives CDR1 SNHLY, CDR2 FYNNEI. The CDR3 extends over 21 amino acids. The CDR3 region is CASRGLAGEGASPLAKNIQYF. The CDR3 coding sequence is TGTGCCAGCAGAGGATTAGCGGGGGAGGGTGCTTCTCCTTTAGCCAAAAACATTCAGTACTTC.

This clone came up once. The rearrangement joins TRBV11-2 to TRBJ2-5; D is perhaps TRBD2 (5 bases). CDR1 is SGHAT and CDR2 is FQNNGV in the germline V gene. The V gene lost 5 bases and the J gene lost 7 bases, with 14 bases spanning the gap. The CDR3 spans 13 residues. CDR3 sequence reads: CASSHEPRGTQYF. CDR3 nucleotides: TGTGCCAGCAGCCACGAACCTCGGGGGACCCAGTACTTC.

This chain links TRBV4-1 with TRBJ1-3; no definite D call. This CDR3 spans 18 amino acids. Germline CDR1 and CDR2: MGHRA and YSYEKL. Trimming stripped 0 bases from V and 1 base from J, with 16 bases between. This CDR3 is CASSQDRVAVPSGNTIYF. In DNA, the CDR3 is TGCGCCAGCAGCCAAGACCGGGTGGCAGTCCCTTCTGGAAACACCATATATTTT.

The chain employs TRBV6-5 and TRBJ2-2, with D unresolved. V was cut by 2 bases and J by 4 bases, with 5 bases left in between. Germline V gene data show CDR1 as MNHEY and CDR2 as SVGAGI. This CDR3 is built from 13 residues. The CDR3 DNA reads TGTGCCAGCAGTTACCTGGGCACCGGGGAGCTGTTTTTT. It encodes CASSYLGTGELFF.

This chain joins TRBV3-1 (or the pseudogene TRBV3-2) and TRBJ1-5; TRBD1 matches 7 bases. In germline, CDR1 is LGHDT, CDR2 YNNKEL (reference sequence). The trim removed 0 bases at V and 4 bases at J, leaving 3 bases unmatched. The CDR3 is made up of 15 amino acids. Here the CDR3 DNA reads TGTGCCAGCAGCCAAGAAGGGGGCGCTAATCAGCCCCAGCATTTT. It codes for CASSQEGGANQPQHF.

This CDR3 is CASGRETQYF. The DNA for the CDR3 is TGTGCCAGCGGCCGGGAGACCCAGTACTTC. The chain uses TRBV28 and TRBJ2-5; D gene ambiguous. The germline V gene encodes CDR1 MDHEN and CDR2 SYDVKM. The V and J ends lost 8 bases and 5 bases respectively, with 6 bases between them. The CDR3 is made up of 10 amino acids.

The gene calls are TRBV9 and TRBJ2-3; D remains ambiguous. The ends were cut back, 4 bases at V and 4 bases at J, with 7 bases in the middle. Germline values: CDR1 SGDLS, CDR2 YYNGEE. The CDR3 runs to 12 residues. CDR3 bases: TGTGCCAGCAGCCCCTCCCCAGATACGCAGTATTTT. Protein: CASSPSPDTQYF.

The V gene is TRBV5-6, the J gene TRBJ1-2, with 9 bases fitting TRBD1. The CDR3 runs to 13 residues. The germline V gene has CDR1 SGHDT and CDR2 YYEEEE. Trimming cost V 8 bases and J 8 bases; bases outside gene matches: 10. This CDR3 is CARQCGTGSGYTF. CDR3 nucleotides: TGTGCCAGGCAGTGTGGGACAGGGTCCGGCTACACCTTC.

V and J are TRBV30 and TRBJ2-2; no firm D call. The CDR3 length is 14 residues. The germline V and J ends were trimmed by 5 bases and 4 bases, with 14 bases remaining between them. Germline CDR1 GTSNPN, CDR2 SVGIG (reference sequence). This chain's CDR3 is CAWYRIGGTGELFF. CDR3 DNA sequence: TGTGCCTGGTACCGAATTGGTGGCACCGGGGAGCTGTTTTTT.

In regard to this clone: The same CDR3 also results from other DNA sequences found in this sample. V is TRBV18 and J is TRBJ1-1, with D unresolved. The length of the CDR3 is 13 residues. Germline V gene sequence: CDR1 KGHSH, CDR2 LQKENI. Trimming stripped 2 bases from V and 3 bases from J, with 7 bases between. The CDR3 coding sequence is TGTGCCAGCTCACCAGGGTTGGACACTGAAGCTTTCTTT. It is translated as CASSPGLDTEAFF.

The chain joins TRBV19 to TRBJ1-1; D is possibly TRBD1 (6 bases). This CDR3 has 15 residues. Germline V lookup: CDR1 LNHDA, CDR2 SQIVND (reference sequence). V was trimmed by 7 bases and J by 0 bases, leaving 15 bases between them. CDR3 DNA: TGTGCCAGTAAGATGGGGGCCTCCCTGAACACTGAAGCTTTCTTT. Amino acid sequence: CASKMGASLNTEAFF.

V and J are TRBV19 and TRBJ2-5, with D perhaps matching TRBD1 (6 bases). This CDR3 has 15 residues. V was pared by 0 bases and J by 4 bases, with 12 bases between. The germline V gene encodes CDR1 LNHDA and CDR2 SQIVND (reference sequence). This CDR3 reads CASSIETGRGETQYF. The CDR3 DNA is TGTGCCAGTAGTATAGAGACAGGACGGGGAGAGACCCAGTACTTC. Based on the CDR3 plus reference TRBV19 and TRBJ2-5, the full variable domain is DGGITQSPKYLFRKEGQNVTLSCEQNLNHDAMYWYRQDPGQGLRLIYYSQIVNDFQKGDIAEGYSVSREKKESFPLTVTSAQKNPTAFYLCASSIETGRGETQYFGPGTRLLVL.

V is TRBV6-5 and J is TRBJ1-2; tentatively, D is TRBD1 (6 bases). Germline V gene data show CDR1 as MNHEY and CDR2 as SVGAGI. V shed 6 bases and J shed 5 bases, with 19 bases lying between them. The CDR3 has 15 residues. For the CDR3, the DNA is TGTGCCAGCAGCGCTACCTGGACAGAGGGGTATGGCTACACCTTC. Translated: CASSATWTEGYGYTF.

A word on this clone: Other DNA sequences of this sample code for an identical CDR3. CDR3 nucleotides: TGTGCCAGTAGCATCGGGCAGGGCTACGAGCAGTACTTC. Translated, it gives CASSIGQGYEQYF. The V and J genes are TRBV19 and TRBJ2-7, with TRBD1 as a possible D gene (5 bases). The germline V gene encodes CDR1 LNHDA and CDR2 SQIVND (reference sequence). This CDR3 has 13 amino acids. The germline V and J ends were trimmed by 6 bases and 3 bases, with 12 bases remaining between them. The whole variable domain, remainder taken from reference TRBV19 and TRBJ2-7, is DGGITQSPKYLFRKEGQNVTLSCEQNLNHDAMYWYRQDPGQGLRLIYYSQIVNDFQKGDIAEGYSVSREKKESFPLTVTSAQKNPTAFYLCASSIGQGYEQYFGPGTRLTVT.

The chain is built from TRBV12-3 or TRBV12-4 and TRBJ2-3, with D perhaps matching TRBD1 (5 bases). The CDR3 runs to 13 residues. V lost 6 bases and J lost 4, with 11 bases in between. CDR3: CASRPFRADTQYF. The CDR3 DNA sequence: TGTGCCAGCAGGCCGTTCAGGGCAGATACGCAGTATTTT.

This clone was counted a single time. The chain has TRBV5-4 and TRBJ2-3; D is possibly TRBD1 or TRBD2 (6 bases each). V was cut by 1 base and J by 5 bases, with 17 bases left in between. Germline V gives CDR1 SGHNT, CDR2 YYREEE (reference sequence). CDR3 length: 16 amino acids. DNA for the CDR3: TGTGCCAGCAGCTTGTCCGGGGGCGGGACGGGAGATACGCAGTATTTT. Amino acids: CASSLSGGGTGDTQYF.

The V call is TRBV2, the J call TRBJ1-2; 10 bases agree with TRBD1. Germline loops: CDR1 SNHLY, CDR2 FYNNEI. V shed 7 bases, J shed 2 bases, and the junction held 4 bases outside the gene matches. This CDR3 is 14 amino acids long. The CDR3 here is CASIPTGGNYGYTF. The CDR3 nucleotides are TGTGCCAGCATACCGACAGGGGGCAACTATGGCTACACCTTC.